This T cell receptor beta chain was identified in a study of T-cell reconstitution after alpha-beta-depleted transplantation in children (dated by TCRdb to 2015 to 2016). Background for the entire study: Using TCR repertoire profiling, the study quantitatively followed how T-cell immune reconstitution unfolded in children after TCRalphabeta/CD19-depleted allogeneic hematopoietic cell transplantation.

This clonotype appeared many times. The antigen it binds to is not known. There are no base qualities to consult, and no much larger clone falls within one base. V is clipped by 7 bases and J by 2 bases, and the sequence between their germline boundaries is 10 bases long. CDR3 length: 13 amino acids, cysteine to phenylalanine. Only the CDR3 portion is preserved as DNA: 39 bases, with reading frame beginning at the first base. The germline V gene provides CDR1 WSHSY and CDR2 SAAADI. Library method: PCR. These reads were obtained on an Illumina HiSeq 2500. To normalize quantification of the TCRbeta repertoire, the TCR libraries were built with molecular barcoding that relied on unique molecular identifiers. The public reads were reprocessed in TCRdb via fastp at Q25 and MiXCR, keeping in-frame beta chains. Rows with a matching CDR3 protein are joined into one entry that keeps the most common DNA and genes. This sample comprises 380,000 or so distinct CDR3 sequences, approximately 12% of them detected only once. The ten most abundant clones make up approximately 4.3% of the sample.

The chain is encoded by TRBV10-2 joined to TRBJ2-3; the D gene identity is not certain. The clonotype originates from a human donor who donated a stem cell graft to a child with Fanconi anemia. The starting material was PBMCs, obtained from the stem cell graft. The CDR3 protein is CASTSQPTDTQYF. The DNA sequence is given as TGCGCCAGCACCAGCCAACCCACAGATACGCAGTATTTT.